The T cell receptor beta chain described here comes from a study of blood T cell repertoires in COVID-19. As for the study in general: Samples representing acute and convalescent COVID-19 were sourced from the United States, Italy and Spain. PBMCs, B-cell-depleted T cells, or T cells provided the cDNA or gDNA that made up the material.

With 0 bases clipped from V and 8 bases from J, the junction kept 7 bases outside the gene matches. The CDR3 runs to 15 residues. Germline V gene lookup returns CDR1 SEHNR and CDR2 FQNEAQ (reference sequence). Authors' analysis steps: Using reference gene primer amplification, nucleated cell counts were estimated. This table comes from immunoSEQ multiplex PCR, and its TCRdb copy is limited to in-frame clones, with some not included. V and J calls and clone size follow that table, whereas D and trimming were derived from the DNA. The data contain around 200,000 clones, 80% to 90% of them singletons. Sequenced material: peripheral blood. The sequence was collected from a woman of 80 years or more with active or convalescent COVID-19. This rearrangement joins TRBV7-9 to TRBJ2-1; TRBD1 agrees at 7 bases. The CDR3 loop is CASSLALDRVDEQFF. DNA of the CDR3: TGTGCCAGCAGCTTAGCTTTAGACAGGGTCGATGAGCAGTTCTTC.